The clone carrying this T cell receptor (beta chain) was picked up many times. TCRdb reprocessed the RT-PCR reads via MiXCR and lists one record per CDR3 protein. The data hold a few hundred thousand distinct CDR3 sequences, with about 14% observed a single time. The data are from a study of patients and donors after allogeneic stem cell transplantation. The CDR3 covers 15 residues. Looked up from germline, CDR1 is SEHNR and CDR2 is FQNEAQ (reference sequence). Trimming cost V 3 bases and J 7 bases; bases outside gene matches: 8. What was sequenced was blood, either unsorted or a sorted T cell fraction (not recorded which). J is TRBJ2-1 and V is TRBV7-9; 8 nucleotides line up with TRBD2. This TCR came from a human donor who was either an allogeneic HSCT recipient or a stem cell or donor lymphocyte infusion donor (not recorded which). It is not recorded whose cells these are; they may come from a transplant donor. CDR3 bases: TGTGCCAGCAGCTTCCAAAGCGGGAGAGGGAATGAGCAGTTCTTC. Translated, it gives CASSFQSGRGNEQFF.